These 4 T cell receptor beta chains were all obtained from the same sample, sequenced in a study of cytomegalovirus exposure and HLA in healthy donors. The PCR ran on 60 Vbeta and 13 Jbeta primers. Produced via immunoSEQ multiplex PCR; TCRdb's table is partial and in-frame only. Of fewer than 250,000 clones in the sample, nearly 80% were seen once. The specimen was PBMCs. All receptors come from a male donor in good health and CMV-seronegative.

This clone was observed once. The genes are TRBV7-9 and TRBJ2-1; 10 bases map to TRBD2. Trimming cost V 5 bases and J 5 bases; bases outside gene matches: 6. The germline V gene encodes CDR1 SEHNR and CDR2 FQNEAQ (reference sequence). The CDR3 spans 15 residues. CDR3 region: CASSPSLAGDNEQFF. The CDR3, as DNA: TGTGCCAGCAGCCCCAGCCTAGCGGGAGACAATGAGCAGTTCTTC.

This rearrangement joins TRBV11-3 to TRBJ2-3; D may be TRBD1 (5 bases). The CDR3 is 15 residues long. Trimming left V 1 base short and J 3 bases short, with 11 bases between. Germline loops: CDR1 SGHNT, CDR2 YENEEA. In DNA, the CDR3 is TGTGCCAGCAGCTTAGGTAGGGGCTTGACAGATACGCAGTATTTT. Translated: CASSLGRGLTDTQYF.

The gene calls are TRBV27 and TRBJ2-1; D unresolved. The V end lost 6 bases, the J end lost 3 bases, and 3 bases lay between the germline ends. Germline CDR1 and CDR2: MNHEY and SMNVEV (reference sequence). The CDR3 is 11 residues long. For the CDR3, the DNA is TGTGCCAGCAGACTCTACAATGAGCAGTTCTTC. It encodes CASRLYNEQFF.

V gene TRBV10-3 combines with J gene TRBJ1-6, with 7 positions matching TRBD1. Germline-derived CDR1 and CDR2 are ENHRY and SYGVKD. This CDR3 spans 13 amino acids. The trim removed 6 bases at V and 14 bases at J, leaving 10 bases unmatched. The CDR3 is CAIRRDSDRTLHF. Written as DNA, the CDR3 is TGTGCCATCAGGCGGGACAGTGATCGCACCCTCCACTTT.